The 15 T cell receptor beta chains given below trace back to one sample, sequenced in a study of response to subunit inactivated influenza vaccine. TCRdb redid the calling of the RT-PCR reads with MiXCR, one entry per CDR3 protein. The sample lists 500,000 to 600,000 distinct CDR3 sequences; 10% to 15% were seen once. This specimen was PBMCs from blood, taken 45 days after vaccination. Receptors originate from a man between 50 and 59 years old who received an inactivated influenza vaccine.

This clonotype was counted at least ten times. One junction end disagrees with the germline gene, perhaps due to a read error. The chain joins TRBV12-3 or TRBV12-4 to TRBJ2-1, with 9 bases fitting TRBD2. The CDR3 has 15 amino acids. CDR3 region: CASSVAGASYNEQFF. CDR3 in DNA: TGTGCCAGCAGTGTAGCGGGAGCCTCCTACAATGAGCAGTTCTTC.

This clonotype was observed a handful of times. V usage is TRBV5-1 and J usage is TRBJ2-3; 8 bases map to TRBD2. The CDR3 is 14 residues long. Trimming took 6 bases from V and 6 from J; bases not matched to a gene: 9. Germline V gene data show CDR1 as SGHRS and CDR2 as YFSETQ. The DNA for the CDR3 is TGCGCCAGCATGAGCGGGAGCCTGGAGGATACGCAGTATTTT. Residues: CASMSGSLEDTQYF.

This clonotype has more than one count but fewer than ten. The chain employs TRBV3-1 and TRBJ2-5; 15 bases map to TRBD2. Germline CDR1 is LGHDT and CDR2 is YNNKEL (reference sequence). The ends lost 7 bases at V and 5 bases at J; junction bases unmatched: 5. This CDR3 is built from 15 residues. CDR3 in amino acids: CASNPGLAGGETQYF. CDR3 nucleotides: TGTGCCAGCAACCCGGGACTAGCGGGAGGTGAGACCCAGTACTTC.

The chain carries TRBV11-2 and TRBJ2-1; TRBD1 aligns across 12 bases. Losses at the gene ends were 4 bases for V and 7 bases for J; bases not matched to a gene: 5. The CDR3 spans 15 residues. Germline-derived CDR1 and CDR2 are SGHAT and FQNNGV. CDR3 sequence (DNA): TGTGCCAGCAGCTCCGGGACAGGGGGCTGGAATGAGCAGTTCTTC. Protein product: CASSSGTGGWNEQFF. Full variable domain (missing parts from reference TRBV11-2 and TRBJ2-1): EAGVAQSPRYKIIEKRQSVAFWCNPISGHATLYWYQQILGQGPKLLIQFQNNGVVDDSQLPKDRFSAERLKGVDSTLKIQPAKLEDSAVYLCASSSGTGGWNEQFFGPGTRLTVL.

This clonotype was counted ten times or more. The rearrangement uses TRBV7-2 and TRBJ1-1, with a tentative D call TRBD1 (6 bases). The germline V gene has CDR1 SGHTA and CDR2 FQGNSA. The V end lost 5 bases, the J end lost 4 bases, and 11 bases lay between the germline ends. This CDR3 has 13 amino acids. CDR3: CASSSRGGTEAFF. CDR3 nucleotide sequence: TGTGCCAGCAGCAGCAGGGGTGGCACTGAAGCTTTCTTT.

The chain has TRBV28 and TRBJ1-4, with a tentative D call TRBD1 (5 bases). The CDR3 is made up of 14 amino acids. With 7 bases removed from V and 5 bases from J, the gap between germline ends came to 14 bases. Germline values: CDR1 MDHEN, CDR2 SYDVKM. The CDR3 reads CASTSGRRNEKLFF. DNA for the CDR3: TGTGCCAGCACCTCGGGACGGCGAAATGAAAAACTGTTTTTT.

The chain carries TRBV15 and TRBJ1-2, with 11 bases identical to TRBD1. The J segment lost 4 bases and the V segment lost 3 bases, leaving 7 bases of the junction unmatched. The CDR3 has 16 residues. Germline assignment: CDR1 LNHNV and CDR2 YYDKDF (reference sequence). CDR3 nucleotide sequence: TGTGCCACCAGCAGGGACAGGGGGCCGCGTAGCTATGGCTACACCTTC. It encodes CATSRDRGPRSYGYTF.

The V call is TRBV20-1, the J call TRBJ1-5; weak D call: TRBD1 (5 bases). The CDR3 runs 14 residues. Germline CDR1 DFQATT, CDR2 SNEGSKA (reference sequence). Trimming took 6 bases from V and 0 from J, leaving 12 bases between them. CDR3 in amino acids: CSARMGGSNQPQHF. In DNA form, the CDR3 reads TGCAGTGCCCGAATGGGGGGTAGCAATCAGCCCCAGCATTTT.

This clonotype showed up just a few times. The rearrangement joins TRBV20-1 to TRBJ2-7; 7 bases fit TRBD2. Germline V gives CDR1 DFQATT, CDR2 SNEGSKA (reference sequence). J gave up 3 bases and V 0 bases, and 5 bases lay outside the gene matches. The CDR3 covers 14 residues. The chain's CDR3 is CSARDSAGDYEQYF. CDR3 sequence (DNA): TGCAGTGCTAGAGATTCGGCGGGAGACTACGAGCAGTACTTC.

V gene TRBV7-2 combines with J gene TRBJ2-3, with 11 bases aligning to TRBD2. CDR1 and CDR2 from the germline V gene are SGHTA and FQGNSA. The ends lost 4 bases at V and 7 bases at J; junction bases unmatched: 10. This CDR3 contains 16 residues. For the CDR3, the DNA is TGTGCCAGCAGCTCGCCGACTAGCGGGAATGTATATACGCAGTATTTT. Its translation: CASSSPTSGNVYTQYF.

Only a few counts were recorded for this clonotype. The CDR3 coding sequence is TGCAGCGTTGAAGACGGACAGGGGACAGGAACCCAGTACTTC. Amino acids: CSVEDGQGTGTQYF. The J gene is TRBJ2-5, the V gene TRBV29-1, with 9 positions matching TRBD1. The J segment lost 8 bases and the V segment lost 0 bases, leaving 7 bases of the junction unmatched. The CDR3 length is 14 residues. The germline V gene has CDR1 SQVTM and CDR2 ANQGSEA.

This clonotype was counted only a few times. This chain joins TRBV12-3 or TRBV12-4 and TRBJ2-7; no clear D. The CDR3 totals 12 residues. Trimming took 6 bases from V and 6 from J, leaving 12 bases between them. CDR3 nucleotide sequence: TGTGCCAGCAGCCTCACCGAAGGCGAGCAGTACTTC. Protein: CASSLTEGEQYF.

CDR3 amino acids: CSATRRTGELFF. CDR3 bases: TGCAGTGCTACTCGGCGGACCGGGGAGCTGTTTTTT. The chain has TRBV20-1 and TRBJ2-2, with D uncertain. V lost 4 bases and J lost 5, with 8 bases in between. In germline, CDR1 is DFQATT, CDR2 SNEGSKA (reference sequence). The CDR3 has 12 residues.

This clonotype was seen more than once but under ten times. J is TRBJ2-1 and V is TRBV7-3, with D unresolved. Trimming left V 5 bases short and J 6 bases short, with 11 bases between. CDR1 is SGHTA, CDR2 FQGTGA, per germline. The CDR3 has 13 amino acids. In DNA, the CDR3 is TGTGCCAGCAGCCCTCGGGCTAGCAATGAGCAGTTCTTC. It yields the protein CASSPRASNEQFF.

Only a few counts were recorded for this clonotype. The chain recombines TRBV5-1 with TRBJ1-1; 9 bases are a match to TRBD1. Germline V lookup: CDR1 SGHRS, CDR2 YFSETQ. The CDR3 covers 15 residues. Trimming removed 0 bases from V and 4 bases from J; junction bases left unmatched: 4. CDR3 nucleotides: TGCGCCAGCAGCTTGGCAACAGGGGGCGGCACTGAAGCTTTCTTT. As protein: CASSLATGGGTEAFF.